This TCR beta chain was found in a study of shared T cell receptors in the human thymus. Assay used: immunoSEQ multiplex PCR; TCRdb lists only in-frame clones, some missing. The table records hundreds of thousands of clones, roughly 88% of them present only once. This CDR3 has 15 residues. Germline CDR1 is SGDLS and CDR2 is YYNGEE. Trimming at V came to 0 bases and at J to 2 bases, leaving 4 bases not matched to a gene. This sample was also put to use in a study of human thymus T cells. That source adds: The study used thymus tissue resected during corrective heart surgery. There appeared to be biased usage of V and J genes in thymic and blood repertoires. Related research found strongly overlapping thymic repertoires in unrelated individuals.

The sequenced sample was thymocytes. This receptor was taken from a boy younger than two with a congenital heart defect. The V gene is TRBV9, the J gene TRBJ2-7; 8 nucleotides match TRBD2. This CDR3 reads CASSVGAGGPYEQYF. CDR3 nucleotides: TGTGCCAGCAGCGTAGGTGCGGGAGGACCCTACGAGCAGTACTTC.